This T cell receptor beta chain comes out of a study of persistence of HIV-infected CD4 T cells. The CDR3 loop spans 14 amino acids. Germline trimming cut 4 bases from V and 6 bases from J; bases unmatched to any gene: 7. CDR1 and CDR2 from the germline V gene are SGHRS and YFSETQ. The libraries were made with immunoSEQ version 4 in survey mode. Here immunoSEQ multiplex PCR was the method, and the copy in TCRdb shows in-frame clones only, minus some. The sample consists of approximately 45,000 clones, about 88% of them appearing once. As regards this clone: The antigen is unknown.

Anti-CD3/anti-CD28 beads served as a nonspecific positive control stimulus. CD4+ T cells upregulating both CD40 ligand and CD69 were sorted as responding cells. The sequences come from CD4+ T cells sorted from PBMCs after approximately 19-hour stimulation, collected from a patient who received antiretroviral therapy. The TCR comes from an adult woman with HIV who was CMV-seropositive. The J gene is TRBJ2-1, the V gene TRBV5-1; 7 bases match TRBD1. This CDR3 reads CASSTGDQRNEQFF. CDR3 bases: TGCGCCAGCAGCACAGGGGATCAGCGCAATGAGCAGTTCTTC.